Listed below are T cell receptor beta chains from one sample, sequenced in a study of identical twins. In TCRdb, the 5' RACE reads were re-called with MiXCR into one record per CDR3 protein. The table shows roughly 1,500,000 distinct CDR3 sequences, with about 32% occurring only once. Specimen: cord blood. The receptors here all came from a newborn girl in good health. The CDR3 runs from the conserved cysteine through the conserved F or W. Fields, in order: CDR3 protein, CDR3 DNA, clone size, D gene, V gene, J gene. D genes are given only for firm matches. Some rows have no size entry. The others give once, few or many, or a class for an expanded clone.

cdr3_aa: CASSQDRGWPYGDTQYF
cdr3_nt: TGTGCCAGCAGCCAAGATCGGGGCTGGCCTTACGGGGATACGCAGTATTTT
clone_size: NA
d_call: NA
v_call: TRBV14
j_call: TRBJ2-3

cdr3_aa: CSVAVSARNEQFF
cdr3_nt: TGCAGCGTTGCCGTATCCGCAAGAAATGAGCAGTTCTTC
clone_size: many
d_call: NA
v_call: TRBV29-1
j_call: TRBJ2-1

cdr3_aa: CASSRSRDELNEKLFF
cdr3_nt: TGCGCCAGCAGCCGGTCCCGGGACGAGCTTAATGAAAAACTGTTTTTT
clone_size: NA
d_call: NA
v_call: TRBV4-1
j_call: TRBJ1-4

cdr3_aa: CASSQGLAGDIGYEQYF
cdr3_nt: TGTGCCAGCAGCCAAGGACTAGCGGGTGATATAGGCTACGAGCAGTACTTC
clone_size: NA
d_call: TRBD2
v_call: TRBV3-1
j_call: TRBJ2-7

cdr3_aa: CASSRPGLATGELFF
cdr3_nt: TGTGCCAGCAGCCGACCGGGACTAGCAACCGGGGAGCTGTTTTTT
clone_size: once
d_call: TRBD2
v_call: TRBV3-1
j_call: TRBJ2-2

cdr3_aa: CASSGIIKGSSNEQYF
cdr3_nt: TGTGCCAGCAGCGGAATAATAAAGGGGAGTAGCAACGAGCAGTACTTC
clone_size: NA
d_call: NA
v_call: TRBV7-8
j_call: TRBJ2-7

cdr3_aa: CASSFRGTGALGTDTQYF
cdr3_nt: TGTGCCAGCAGTTTTAGGGGCACAGGGGCTTTGGGCACAGATACGCAGTATTTT
clone_size: NA
d_call: TRBD1
v_call: TRBV12-3/TRBV12-4
j_call: TRBJ2-3

cdr3_aa: CASSLNPGQGGYGYTF
cdr3_nt: TGTGCCAGCAGCTTAAACCCGGGACAGGGAGGCTATGGCTACACCTTC
clone_size: NA
d_call: TRBD1
v_call: TRBV5-6
j_call: TRBJ1-2

cdr3_aa: CASSLAPALGRGYGYTF
cdr3_nt: TGTGCCAGCAGCTTAGCGCCTGCTCTTGGCAGGGGCTATGGCTACACCTTC
clone_size: few
d_call: NA
v_call: TRBV11-2
j_call: TRBJ1-2

cdr3_aa: CASNLDRGRDTQYF
cdr3_nt: TGTGCCAGCAACCTAGACAGGGGGCGGGATACGCAGTATTTT
clone_size: NA
d_call: TRBD1
v_call: TRBV5-6
j_call: TRBJ2-3

cdr3_aa: CASSLGGEINYEQYF
cdr3_nt: TGCGCCAGCAGCTTGGGTGGAGAAATAAACTACGAGCAGTACTTC
clone_size: few
d_call: NA
v_call: TRBV5-1
j_call: TRBJ2-7

cdr3_aa: CASSWDREKETQYF
cdr3_nt: TGTGCCAGCAGCTGGGACCGTGAAAAGGAGACCCAGTACTTC
clone_size: many
d_call: NA
v_call: TRBV28
j_call: TRBJ2-5

cdr3_aa: CASMRGTNTGELFF
cdr3_nt: TGTGCCAGCATGAGGGGGACCAACACCGGGGAGCTGTTTTTT
clone_size: NA
d_call: NA
v_call: TRBV6-1
j_call: TRBJ2-2

cdr3_aa: CASSEPRDRVNQPQHF
cdr3_nt: TGTGCCAGCAGTGAACCCCGGGACAGGGTCAATCAGCCCCAGCATTTT
clone_size: NA
d_call: TRBD1
v_call: TRBV6-1
j_call: TRBJ1-5

cdr3_aa: CASSQDRDSSYEQYF
cdr3_nt: TGCGCCAGCAGCCAAGATCGGGACAGCTCCTACGAGCAGTACTTC
clone_size: many
d_call: TRBD1
v_call: TRBV4-2
j_call: TRBJ2-7

cdr3_aa: CASSQGGFYSNQPQHF
cdr3_nt: TGCGCCAGCAGCCAAGGAGGGTTTTATAGCAATCAGCCCCAGCATTTT
clone_size: few
d_call: NA
v_call: TRBV4-1
j_call: TRBJ1-5

cdr3_aa: CASSQTGDLYNEQFF
cdr3_nt: TGTGCCAGCAGCCAAACGGGAGACCTTTACAATGAGCAGTTCTTC
clone_size: many
d_call: NA
v_call: TRBV4-2
j_call: TRBJ2-1

cdr3_aa: CASSARTRNEKLFF
cdr3_nt: TGCGCCAGCAGCGCCCGGACACGTAATGAAAAACTGTTTTTT
clone_size: NA
d_call: NA
v_call: TRBV5-1
j_call: TRBJ1-4

cdr3_aa: CASGELEEQYF
cdr3_nt: TGTGCCAGCGGTGAATTGGAGGAGCAGTACTTC
clone_size: NA
d_call: NA
v_call: TRBV25-1
j_call: TRBJ2-7

cdr3_aa: CASSLVGRGKLFF
cdr3_nt: TGCGCCAGCAGCTTGGTGGGGCGAGGGAAACTGTTTTTT
clone_size: NA
d_call: NA
v_call: TRBV5-1
j_call: TRBJ1-4

cdr3_aa: CASSYSYRNTEAFF
cdr3_nt: TGTGCCAGCAGTTACTCGTACAGGAACACTGAAGCTTTCTTT
clone_size: NA
d_call: NA
v_call: TRBV6-5
j_call: TRBJ1-1

cdr3_aa: CASGRAVDVWTRGYTF
cdr3_nt: TGTGCCAGCGGAAGGGCAGTTGATGTATGGACTAGGGGCTACACCTTC
clone_size: NA
d_call: NA
v_call: TRBV28
j_call: TRBJ1-2

cdr3_aa: CASSRQGWSYEQYF
cdr3_nt: TGTGCCAGCAGTCGACAGGGTTGGTCCTACGAGCAGTACTTC
clone_size: NA
d_call: TRBD1
v_call: TRBV28
j_call: TRBJ2-7

cdr3_aa: CASSYRQSTEAFF
cdr3_nt: TGTGCCAGCAGTTACCGACAGTCCACTGAAGCTTTCTTT
clone_size: few
d_call: NA
v_call: TRBV6-6
j_call: TRBJ1-1

cdr3_aa: CASTYGGYGETQYF
cdr3_nt: TGTGCCAGCACCTACGGGGGTTACGGAGAGACCCAGTACTTC
clone_size: NA
d_call: NA
v_call: TRBV6-5
j_call: TRBJ2-5

cdr3_aa: CAISESVAGAPTVQYF
cdr3_nt: TGTGCCATCAGTGAGTCGGTAGCGGGGGCCCCTACGGTGCAGTACTTC
clone_size: few
d_call: TRBD2
v_call: TRBV10-3
j_call: TRBJ2-7

cdr3_aa: CSVEEGIETQYF
cdr3_nt: TGCAGCGTTGAAGAGGGGATCGAGACCCAGTACTTC
clone_size: NA
d_call: NA
v_call: TRBV29-1
j_call: TRBJ2-5

cdr3_aa: CASSLGRGGWDTEAFF
cdr3_nt: TGTGCCAGCAGCTTAGGCAGGGGGGGCTGGGACACTGAAGCTTTCTTT
clone_size: NA
d_call: TRBD1
v_call: TRBV11-2
j_call: TRBJ1-1

cdr3_aa: CSATRTSGNVDTQYF
cdr3_nt: TGCAGTGCTACCCGGACTAGCGGGAACGTAGATACGCAGTATTTT
clone_size: few
d_call: TRBD2
v_call: TRBV20-1
j_call: TRBJ2-3

cdr3_aa: CASSSAAGGPNHEQFF
cdr3_nt: TGTGCCAGCAGCTCAGCTGCGGGGGGGCCTAACCATGAGCAGTTCTTC
clone_size: few
d_call: TRBD2
v_call: TRBV11-2
j_call: TRBJ2-1

cdr3_aa: CASSESISGANVLTF
cdr3_nt: TGTGCCAGCAGTGAATCGATCTCTGGGGCCAACGTCCTGACTTTC
clone_size: NA
d_call: NA
v_call: TRBV2
j_call: TRBJ2-6

cdr3_aa: CASRRPGTRTYEQYF
cdr3_nt: TGTGCCAGCAGACGTCCCGGGACTAGAACCTACGAGCAGTACTTC
clone_size: NA
d_call: TRBD2
v_call: TRBV11-2
j_call: TRBJ2-7

cdr3_aa: CAISQSKAGGPHEQYF
cdr3_nt: TGTGCCATCAGCCAATCGAAAGCGGGAGGGCCCCACGAGCAGTACTTC
clone_size: many
d_call: TRBD2
v_call: TRBV10-3
j_call: TRBJ2-7

cdr3_aa: CASSFSPRFLANQETQYF
cdr3_nt: TGTGCCAGCAGCTTTTCGCCCCGGTTTCTAGCGAACCAAGAGACCCAGTACTTC
clone_size: NA
d_call: NA
v_call: TRBV7-2
j_call: TRBJ2-5

cdr3_aa: CASSYSAEVKVLYGYTF
cdr3_nt: TGTGCCAGCAGTTACTCGGCGGAGGTCAAGGTCCTCTATGGCTACACCTTC
clone_size: NA
d_call: NA
v_call: TRBV6-6
j_call: TRBJ1-2

cdr3_aa: CSAPPGAAQETQYF
cdr3_nt: TGCAGTGCTCCCCCCGGGGCGGCACAAGAGACCCAGTACTTC
clone_size: NA
d_call: NA
v_call: TRBV20-1
j_call: TRBJ2-5

cdr3_aa: CASNLGTLSTDTQYF
cdr3_nt: TGTGCCAGCAACCTCGGGACGTTAAGCACAGATACGCAGTATTTT
clone_size: NA
d_call: NA
v_call: TRBV27
j_call: TRBJ2-3

cdr3_aa: CASSYSLPVGGFGRNEQFF
cdr3_nt: TGTGCCAGCAGTTACTCTCTCCCCGTAGGGGGTTTTGGTCGGAATGAGCAGTTCTTC
clone_size: NA
d_call: NA
v_call: TRBV6-2/TRBV6-3
j_call: TRBJ2-1

cdr3_aa: CASSYRQETQYF
cdr3_nt: TGTGCCAGCAGTTACAGGCAAGAGACCCAGTACTTC
clone_size: many
d_call: NA
v_call: TRBV6-2/TRBV6-3
j_call: TRBJ2-5

cdr3_aa: CASSSHRTSGRTSHNEQFF
cdr3_nt: TGTGCCAGCAGCTCCCACCGGACTAGCGGGAGGACCTCCCACAATGAGCAGTTCTTC
clone_size: NA
d_call: TRBD2
v_call: TRBV7-2
j_call: TRBJ2-1

cdr3_aa: CASSLLDRGQETQYF
cdr3_nt: TGCGCCAGCAGCTTGCTCGACAGGGGCCAAGAGACCCAGTACTTC
clone_size: few
d_call: TRBD1
v_call: TRBV5-1
j_call: TRBJ2-5

cdr3_aa: CASRFTTRAPLHF
cdr3_nt: TGTGCCAGCAGGTTTACAACCCGAGCACCCCTCCACTTT
clone_size: NA
d_call: NA
v_call: TRBV2
j_call: TRBJ1-6

cdr3_aa: CASGLGTSGGDEQFF
cdr3_nt: TGTGCCAGCGGACTAGGGACTAGCGGGGGCGATGAGCAGTTCTTC
clone_size: few
d_call: TRBD2
v_call: TRBV6-1
j_call: TRBJ2-1

cdr3_aa: CSASWMDGYTF
cdr3_nt: TGCAGTGCTAGCTGGATGGATGGCTACACCTTC
clone_size: NA
d_call: NA
v_call: TRBV20-1
j_call: TRBJ1-2

cdr3_aa: CASVEERVGEQFF
cdr3_nt: TGTGCCAGCGTAGAGGAGAGGGTGGGTGAGCAGTTCTTC
clone_size: few
d_call: NA
v_call: TRBV12-3/TRBV12-4
j_call: TRBJ2-1

cdr3_aa: CASSEGRDRIGLITDTQYF
cdr3_nt: TGTGCCAGCAGTGAAGGACGGGACAGGATCGGACTAATCACAGATACGCAGTATTTT
clone_size: NA
d_call: TRBD1
v_call: TRBV25-1
j_call: TRBJ2-3

cdr3_aa: CASSEAAGQRAGDTQYF
cdr3_nt: TGTGCCAGCAGTGAGGCCGCGGGGCAGCGAGCAGGGGATACGCAGTATTTT
clone_size: NA
d_call: NA
v_call: TRBV2
j_call: TRBJ2-3

cdr3_aa: CSAPIAGGPSDTQYF
cdr3_nt: TGCAGTGCTCCTATAGCGGGGGGGCCCTCAGATACGCAGTATTTT
clone_size: NA
d_call: TRBD2
v_call: TRBV20-1
j_call: TRBJ2-3

cdr3_aa: CASSLVGQALNIQYF
cdr3_nt: TGTGCCAGCAGTTTAGTCGGACAGGCCTTAAACATTCAGTACTTC
clone_size: many
d_call: TRBD1
v_call: TRBV12-3/TRBV12-4
j_call: TRBJ2-4

cdr3_aa: CSARSPGQLAKNIQYF
cdr3_nt: TGCAGTGCTAGGTCACCGGGACAGCTAGCCAAAAACATTCAGTACTTC
clone_size: NA
d_call: TRBD1
v_call: TRBV20-1
j_call: TRBJ2-4

cdr3_aa: CASNLKGTSSSYEQYF
cdr3_nt: TGTGCCAGCAACCTCAAAGGGACTTCTAGCTCCTACGAGCAGTACTTC
clone_size: NA
d_call: NA
v_call: TRBV27
j_call: TRBJ2-7

cdr3_aa: CASSQKDRGETQYF
cdr3_nt: TGTGCCAGCAGCCAAAAAGACAGGGGGGAGACCCAGTACTTC
clone_size: NA
d_call: TRBD1
v_call: TRBV4-2
j_call: TRBJ2-5

cdr3_aa: CAWSVLITDTQYF
cdr3_nt: TGTGCCTGGAGTGTACTTATCACAGATACGCAGTATTTT
clone_size: NA
d_call: NA
v_call: TRBV30
j_call: TRBJ2-3

cdr3_aa: CAISESAEMNTEAFF
cdr3_nt: TGTGCCATCAGTGAGTCGGCCGAGATGAACACTGAAGCTTTCTTT
clone_size: few
d_call: NA
v_call: TRBV10-3
j_call: TRBJ1-1